This T cell receptor (beta chain) was obtained from a study of blood T cell repertoires in COVID-19. Study at large: Researchers got acute and convalescent COVID-19 samples from the United States, Italy and Spain. Sources were T cells, B-cell-depleted T cells, or PBMCs; the material itself was cDNA or gDNA.

This clone has more than one count but fewer than ten. Authors' methods: From reference gene primer amplification, estimates of nucleated cell counts were derived. Data came from immunoSEQ multiplex PCR; TCRdb stores just in-frame clones and leaves some out. For V, J and clone size, that table is used; D and trimming come from the DNA. This table has over 85,000 clones, 91% appearing once. Trimming stripped 2 bases from V and 10 bases from J, with 7 bases between. In germline, CDR1 is SGHRS, CDR2 YFSETQ. The CDR3 is made up of 11 amino acids. The genes are TRBV5-1 and TRBJ2-1, with D possibly being TRBD2 (6 bases). The sample taken for sequencing was peripheral blood. The clonotype was recovered from a man younger than 30 with acute or convalescent COVID-19. Here the CDR3 DNA reads TGCGCCAGCAGCTTAGGAGGGGAGCAGTTCTTC. Its protein is CASSLGGEQFF.